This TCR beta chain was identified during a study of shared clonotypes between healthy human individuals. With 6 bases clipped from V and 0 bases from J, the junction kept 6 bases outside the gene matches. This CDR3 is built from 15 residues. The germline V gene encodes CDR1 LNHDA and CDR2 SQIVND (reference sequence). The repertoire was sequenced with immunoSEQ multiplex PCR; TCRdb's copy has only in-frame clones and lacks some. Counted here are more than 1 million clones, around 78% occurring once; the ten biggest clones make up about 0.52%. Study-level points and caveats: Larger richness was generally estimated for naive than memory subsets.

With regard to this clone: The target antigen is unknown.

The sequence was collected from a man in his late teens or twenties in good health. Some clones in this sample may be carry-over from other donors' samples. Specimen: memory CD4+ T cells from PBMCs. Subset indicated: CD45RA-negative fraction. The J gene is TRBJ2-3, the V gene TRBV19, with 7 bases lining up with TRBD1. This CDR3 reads CASRPDRWSTDTQYF. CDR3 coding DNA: TGTGCCAGTAGGCCGGACAGGTGGAGCACAGATACGCAGTATTTT.